The rows below give T cell receptor beta chains drawn from one sample of a study of human T cells and chemical hapten exposure. TCRdb re-called the RACE reads through MiXCR, storing one row per CDR3 protein. This table holds about 85,000 distinct CDR3 sequences, around 10% found once. This specimen was whole blood, taken in connection with sensitization to the hapten diphenylcyclopropenone (DPC). The receptors originated from a man between 18 and 29 years old with alopecia areata. Some clones in this sample may be carry-over from other donors' samples. The CDR3 runs from the conserved cysteine through the conserved F or W. Each record gives: V gene, CDR3 protein.

TRBV11-3 CASSPVPGQGADEQFF
TRBV6-2/TRBV6-3 CASSYAGFGYEQYF
TRBV6-6 CASTLLTGGSPLHF
TRBV5-1 CASSIGRQALEQYF
TRBV4-3 CASSRTGNSYNEQFF
TRBV9 CASSGGTPTEKLFF
TRBV7-2 CASSSRGGNEQFF
TRBV10-3 CAISESSMAGGRYGYTF
TRBV29-1 CSVRDSHTGELFF
TRBV5-1 CASSPGANYGYTF
TRBV7-8 CASSLALAGNNEQFF
TRBV2 CASSDRGGGSYNEQFF
TRBV18 CASSLTWDRGRTYEQYF
TRBV27 CASSLSDHRRYEQYF
TRBV7-2 CASSFNGQDLPGELFF
TRBV29-1 CSVAKSNRGWEQETQYF
TRBV12-3/TRBV12-4 CASSLGAFSGGDTQYF
TRBV7-9 CASNLDEHGELFF
TRBV27 CASKTVSGNTIYF
TRBV7-9 CASSSNGEGAHLPTNEKLFF
TRBV18 CASSPLRDLNYGYTF
TRBV11-2 CASRGASGLNEQFF
TRBV7-3 CASSLTGALDEKLFF
TRBV28 CASSTGGGTEDGYTF
TRBV6-4 CASSRDSSYNEQFF
TRBV7-9 CASRRLGTEAFF
TRBV7-2 CASSLGGTGGAKGNQPQHF
TRBV28 CASIDTRTDTQYF
TRBV3-1 CASSLERNYGYTF
TRBV9 CASSPEGWLPTETQYF
TRBV5-1 CASSSDVGGLFF
TRBV10-2 CASRNRGSLETQYF
TRBV9 CASSGTEQETQYF
TRBV5-1 CASSLGLITDTQYF
TRBV6-2/TRBV6-3 CASGSAELAGYQETQYF
TRBV6-5 CASGLRGYNSPLHF
TRBV19 CASSTTTGTGDGYTF
TRBV28 CASSALRQTQETQYF
TRBV20-1 CSAPLRGFDTIYF
TRBV7-2 CASSLYWGTRGGETQHF
TRBV7-2 CASSPDRRRMNTEAFF